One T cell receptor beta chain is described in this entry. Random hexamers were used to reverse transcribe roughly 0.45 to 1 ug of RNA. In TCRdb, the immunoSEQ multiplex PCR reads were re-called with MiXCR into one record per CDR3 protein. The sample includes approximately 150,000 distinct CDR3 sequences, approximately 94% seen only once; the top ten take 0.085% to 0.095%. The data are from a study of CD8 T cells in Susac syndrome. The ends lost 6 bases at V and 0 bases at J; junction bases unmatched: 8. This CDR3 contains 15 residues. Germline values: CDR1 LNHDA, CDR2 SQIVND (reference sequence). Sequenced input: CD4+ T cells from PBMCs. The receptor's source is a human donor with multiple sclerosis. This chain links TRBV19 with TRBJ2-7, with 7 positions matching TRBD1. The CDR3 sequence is CASSLSTGPSYEQYF. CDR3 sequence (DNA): TGTGCCAGTAGCCTATCGACAGGGCCCTCCTACGAGCAGTACTTC.